These T cell receptor beta chains were read from a single sample in a study of CD8+ T cells in alopecia areata. Here immunoSEQ multiplex PCR was the method, and the copy in TCRdb shows in-frame clones only, minus some. The profile shows more than 100,000 clones, approximately 84% of them singletons. Source: CD8+ T cells sorted from blood, taken around week 34, from a patient treated with tofacitinib. These TCRs come from a human donor with alopecia areata. The CDR3 runs from the conserved cysteine through the conserved F or W. A D gene is named only where the DNA matches it firmly. Expanded clones get a size class; other rows say once, few or many, or leave the size out.

NA NA TRBJ2-7 TRBV7-8 CASSARSSYEQYF TGTGCCAGCAGTGCACGGAGCTCCTACGAGCAGTACTTC
TRBD2 NA TRBJ2-3 TRBV6-5 CASRAGLAGTDTQYF TGTGCCAGCAGGGCGGGACTAGCGGGAACAGATACGCAGTATTTT
NA NA TRBJ1-1 TRBV7-9 CASRHTTGNTEAFF TGTGCCAGCAGACACACCACAGGGAACACTGAAGCTTTCTTT
TRBD2 NA TRBJ2-1 TRBV7-9 CASSLTSGSENEQFF TGTGCCAGCAGCCTAACTAGCGGGAGTGAGAATGAGCAGTTCTTC
TRBD1 NA TRBJ2-1 TRBV6-1 CASSLQGDEQFF TGTGCCAGCAGTCTACAGGGGGATGAGCAGTTCTTC
NA NA TRBJ2-7 TRBV2 CAKTRDGSYEQYF TGTGCCAAAACTCGGGACGGATCCTACGAGCAGTACTTC
NA NA TRBJ1-2 TRBV25-1 CASSEWGSSNYGYTF TGTGCCAGCAGTGAATGGGGCAGTAGTAACTATGGCTACACCTTC
NA NA TRBJ2-3 TRBV4-1 CASSQATPGDTQYF TGCGCCAGCAGCCAAGCGACACCGGGAGATACGCAGTATTTT
NA once TRBJ2-2 TRBV4-2 CASSQDRDTNTGELFF TGTGCCAGCAGCCAAGACCGGGACACGAACACCGGGGAGCTGTTTTTT
NA NA TRBJ2-7 TRBV9 CASSVEPLGELTTYEQYF TGTGCCAGCAGCGTAGAGCCCCTCGGGGAGCTAACCACCTACGAGCAGTACTTC
NA NA TRBJ2-2 TRBV30 CAWSATDIGGELFF TGTGCCTGGAGTGCGACCGATATTGGCGGGGAGCTGTTTTTT
TRBD2 NA TRBJ2-2 TRBV19 CASRVGEGTGELFF TGTGCCAGTAGGGTAGGGGAGGGCACCGGGGAGCTGTTTTTT
NA NA TRBJ2-7 TRBV12-5 CASGLSLGENPYEQYF TGTGCTAGTGGTTTGTCGCTAGGGGAGAACCCCTACGAGCAGTACTTC
TRBD1 NA TRBJ2-5 TRBV11-2 CASSFPKYRGSETQYF TGTGCCAGCAGCTTCCCAAAGTACAGGGGATCGGAGACCCAGTACTTC
NA NA TRBJ2-7 TRBV9 CASSVEPGFYEQYF TGTGCCAGCAGCGTAGAGCCGGGGTTCTACGAGCAGTACTTC
NA NA TRBJ2-5 TRBV7-9 CASSLGSVWETQYF TGTGCCAGCAGCTTAGGCAGCGTCTGGGAGACCCAGTACTTC
NA NA TRBJ2-5 TRBV29-1 CSVDPDQETQYF TGCAGCGTTGACCCCGACCAAGAGACCCAGTACTTC
TRBD1 once TRBJ2-1 TRBV28 CASSLMDRVYNEQFF TGTGCCAGCAGTTTAATGGACAGGGTGTACAATGAGCAGTTCTTC
NA NA TRBJ2-1 TRBV7-9 CASSLGIVDRYNEQFF TGTGCCAGCAGCTTAGGTATCGTGGACAGATACAATGAGCAGTTCTTC
TRBD2 NA TRBJ2-1 TRBV4-1 CASSQPRETGNEQFF TGCGCCAGCAGCCAACCGCGGGAGACCGGCAATGAGCAGTTCTTC
NA NA TRBJ1-1 TRBV7-9 CASSLLEFYTEAFF TGTGCCAGCAGCTTACTCGAGTTTTACACTGAAGCTTTCTTT
TRBD1 NA TRBJ1-2 TRBV27 CASSFRDRAGYTF TGTGCCAGCAGTTTTAGGGACAGGGCTGGCTACACCTTC
TRBD1 NA TRBJ1-1 TRBV7-9 CASRGTGGRTEAFF TGTGCCAGCAGAGGAACAGGGGGCCGCACTGAAGCTTTCTTT
NA NA TRBJ2-3 TRBV7-6 CASSLVERARTDTQYF TGTGCCAGCAGCTTGGTGGAGAGGGCTCGCACAGATACGCAGTATTTT
NA NA TRBJ2-1 TRBV5-1 CASSPGQGRVNEQFF TGCGCCAGCAGCCCGGGGCAGGGAAGGGTCAATGAGCAGTTCTTC
NA NA TRBJ2-3 TRBV7-9 CASSLVGSGLADTQYF TGTGCCAGCAGCTTAGTAGGTTCCGGGCTCGCAGATACGCAGTATTTT
TRBD1 NA TRBJ2-7 TRBV23-1 CASSRPGGYF TGCGCCAGCAGTCGGCCAGGGGGGTACTTC
NA NA TRBJ1-1 TRBV20-1 CSARQRLQAFF TGCAGTGCTCGCCAGAGACTTCAAGCTTTCTTT
NA NA TRBJ2-1 TRBV5-1 CASSLAVGNEQFF TGCGCCAGCAGCTTGGCCGTGGGGAATGAGCAGTTCTTC
NA NA TRBJ1-5 TRBV29-1 CSVGEGGNQPQHF TGCAGCGTTGGGGAGGGAGGCAATCAGCCCCAGCATTTT